The 25 T cell receptor beta chains presented below share a single source sample, sequenced in a study of cytomegalovirus exposure and HLA in healthy donors. Primers for the PCR totalled 60 Vbeta and 13 Jbeta. Profiled with immunoSEQ multiplex PCR; TCRdb holds only in-frame clones, not every one. The data contain roughly 180,000 clones, 70% to 85% of them singletons. The sequenced sample was PBMCs. The receptors shown here come from a woman in her fifties or sixties in good health and CMV-seropositive.

The chain has TRBV30 and TRBJ2-7; 7 bases are a match to TRBD1. The V gene's germline CDR1 is GTSNPN and CDR2 SVGIG (reference sequence). V was clipped by 5 bases and J by 7 bases; unmatched bases: 8. This CDR3 contains 12 residues. CDR3 in amino acids: CAWGAGGREQYF. The CDR3 DNA sequence: TGTGCCTGGGGGGCAGGGGGTCGAGAGCAGTACTTC.

The V gene is TRBV19, the J gene TRBJ2-7; 10 bases line up with TRBD1. CDR3 size: 16 residues. Germline V gene data show CDR1 as LNHDA and CDR2 as SQIVND (reference sequence). Trimming took 0 bases from V and 6 from J; bases not matched to a gene: 8. CDR3 coding DNA: TGTGCCAGTAGTATAGATGGGGGACAGGGGCGAAGCGAGCAGTACTTC. Translation: CASSIDGGQGRSEQYF.

A remark on this clone: This sample also contains other DNA sequences that code for the same CDR3. V is TRBV5-1 and J is TRBJ1-1; 8 bases line up with TRBD1. The V gene's germline CDR1 is SGHRS and CDR2 YFSETQ. J lost 5 bases, V lost 4 bases, and 10 bases had no gene match. CDR3 length: 15 residues. In DNA, the CDR3 is TGCGCCAGCAGCCTGAAACAGGGGGGTGGTACTGAAGCTTTCTTT. Its translation: CASSLKQGGGTEAFF.

The rearrangement joins TRBV6-5 to TRBJ1-1; no clear D. Germline V CDR1 and CDR2: MNHEY, SVGAGI. Between the trimmed V and J ends, which lost 2 bases and 6 bases, there was a span of 13 bases. This CDR3 has 14 residues. The chain's CDR3 is CASSYGPISAEAFF. The CDR3, as DNA: TGTGCCAGCAGTTACGGCCCGATTTCCGCTGAAGCTTTCTTT.

The V call is TRBV7-9, the J call TRBJ1-5, with 8 nucleotides matching TRBD1. With 5 bases clipped from V and 1 base from J, the junction kept 1 base outside the gene matches. The CDR3 is 14 amino acids. CDR1 is SEHNR and CDR2 is FQNEAQ in the germline V gene (reference sequence). The CDR3 loop reads CASSTGGSNQPQHF. For the CDR3, the DNA is TGTGCCAGCAGCACAGGGGGGAGCAATCAGCCCCAGCATTTT.

This clone turned up a few times. V and J are TRBV7-2 and TRBJ2-3; D may be TRBD2 (7 bases). This CDR3 has 14 residues. Germline CDR1 and CDR2: SGHTA and FQGNSA. V lost 2 bases and J 5 bases, leaving 11 bases between the germline ends. The CDR3 bases are TGTGCCAGCAGCTTAAGGGGGGGCAGAGATACGCAGTATTTT. It translates to CASSLRGGRDTQYF.

This clone was found once. The CDR3 here is CAWSSGTFTNSPLHF. The CDR3 nucleotides read TGTGCCTGGAGTTCTGGGACTTTCACCAATTCACCCCTCCACTTT. The rearrangement links TRBV30 to TRBJ1-6; D possibly corresponds to TRBD1 (5 bases). CDR1 is GTSNPN, CDR2 SVGIG, per germline (reference sequence). The CDR3 covers 15 residues. Trimming left V 2 bases short and J 7 bases short, with 15 bases between.

Of note for this clone: At one boundary the junction diverges from the germline segment, which might be a read error. The chain couples TRBV13 to TRBJ2-3; 11 bases are shared with TRBD1. The CDR3 contains 15 residues. Germline V gene data show CDR1 as PRHDT and CDR2 as FYEKMQ (reference sequence). The CDR3 loop reads CASSLRTGGTDTQYF. For the CDR3, the DNA is TGTGCCAGCAGCCTTCGGACAGGGGGCACGGATACGCAGTATTTT.

The V and J genes are TRBV19 and TRBJ1-2; tentative D call: TRBD1 (6 bases). CDR3 length: 12 amino acids. Germline CDR1 is LNHDA and CDR2 is SQIVND (reference sequence). V was trimmed by 7 bases and J by 2 bases, leaving 8 bases between them. CDR3: CASIQGNYGYTF. CDR3 DNA sequence: TGTGCCAGTATACAGGGAAACTATGGCTACACCTTC. Full variable domain (missing parts from reference TRBV19 and TRBJ1-2): DGGITQSPKYLFRKEGQNVTLSCEQNLNHDAMYWYRQDPGQGLRLIYYSQIVNDFQKGDIAEGYSVSREKKESFPLTVTSAQKNPTAFYLCASIQGNYGYTFGSGTRLTVV.

This clone appeared once. The J gene is TRBJ2-5, the V gene TRBV2; maybe TRBD1 (6 bases). The germline V gene has CDR1 SNHLY and CDR2 FYNNEI. Trimming left V 6 bases short and J 2 bases short, with 16 bases between. The CDR3 is made up of 15 amino acids. The CDR3 loop is CASSSTGSPQETQYF. DNA of the CDR3: TGTGCCAGCAGCTCAACAGGGTCACCGCAAGAGACCCAGTACTTC.

The V call is TRBV19, the J call TRBJ2-4, with D maybe TRBD2 (6 bases). Germline-derived CDR1 and CDR2 are LNHDA and SQIVND (reference sequence). Trimming cost V 1 base and J 3 bases, with 16 bases left between them. This CDR3 region has 17 residues. The CDR3 here is CASSIGPREVDKNIQYF. The DNA for the CDR3 is TGTGCCAGTAGTATAGGTCCCAGGGAGGTCGACAAAAACATTCAGTACTTC. The full variable domain, its missing parts supplied by reference TRBV19 and TRBJ2-4, is DGGITQSPKYLFRKEGQNVTLSCEQNLNHDAMYWYRQDPGQGLRLIYYSQIVNDFQKGDIAEGYSVSREKKESFPLTVTSAQKNPTAFYLCASSIGPREVDKNIQYFGAGTRLSVL.

The count of this clone is one. The chain has TRBV18 and TRBJ2-5, with TRBD2 matching over 8 bases. This CDR3 comprises 15 residues. V shed 3 bases, J shed 5 bases, and the junction held 8 bases outside the gene matches. CDR1 KGHSH and CDR2 LQKENI come from the germline V gene. Written as DNA, the CDR3 is TGTGCCAGCTCACCTTCCGCGGGGGGATTGGAGACCCAGTACTTC. The encoded protein is CASSPSAGGLETQYF.

In the case of this clone: One end of the junction varies from germline; a read error may be responsible. The V gene is TRBV4-1, the J gene TRBJ1-4, with D possibly TRBD1 on 6 matching bases. The CDR3 loop spans 11 amino acids. Germline assignment: CDR1 MGHRA and CDR2 YSYEKL. The CDR3 sequence: CASSQESGGAF. DNA of the CDR3: TGCGCCAGCAGCCAAGAAAGTGGGGGGGCTTTT.

This chain connects TRBV2 to TRBJ2-5; D gene unclear. TRBJ2-7 matches the DNA end more closely, so the J call is doubtful. Germline V gene lookup returns CDR1 SNHLY and CDR2 FYNNEI. The CDR3 consists of 14 residues. CDR3 DNA: TGTGCCAGCAGGCCCGGGTCAGGTGACTACGAGCAGTACTTC. Encoded protein: CASRPGSGDYEQYF.

This chain uses TRBV4-1 with TRBJ2-2, with 7 positions matching TRBD2. The V gene's germline CDR1 is MGHRA and CDR2 YSYEKL. The CDR3 consists of 19 residues. The V segment lost 1 base and the J segment 0 bases; nucleotides outside the gene matches: 11. The CDR3 sequence is CASSQVGGRGLPNTGELFF. The CDR3 bases are TGCGCCAGCAGCCAAGTCGGAGGGAGGGGACTTCCGAACACCGGGGAGCTGTTTTTT.

This sequence joins TRBV19 and TRBJ1-1; D might be TRBD1 (5 bases). Trimming took off 6 bases at V and 2 bases at J, with 7 bases between the two ends. This CDR3 spans 12 amino acids. Germline V gene sequence: CDR1 LNHDA, CDR2 SQIVND (reference sequence). The CDR3 DNA reads as TGTGCCAGTAGGACAGCCAACACTGAAGCTTTCTTT. Amino acid sequence: CASRTANTEAFF.

This chain joins TRBV5-6 and TRBJ2-7; TRBD1 matches 10 bases. Germline loops: CDR1 SGHDT, CDR2 YYEEEE. The junction had 4 bases not matched to a gene; V was cut back by 2 bases and J by 2 bases. CDR3 size: 15 residues. The chain's CDR3 is CASSLSGTGAYEQYF. In DNA, the CDR3 is TGTGCCAGCAGCTTATCCGGGACAGGGGCCTACGAGCAGTACTTC.

CDR3 DNA sequence: TGCGCCAGCAGCCAAGGGGGCGAGGGAAACACCATATATTTT. Encoded protein: CASSQGGEGNTIYF. The chain couples TRBV5-1 to TRBJ1-3; TRBD1 matches at 7 bases. The CDR3 is 14 amino acids. Trimming removed 4 bases from V and 4 bases from J; junction bases left unmatched: 5. Germline CDR1 SGHRS, CDR2 YFSETQ.

This clone was seen a few times. This chain links TRBV28 with TRBJ2-2; the match to TRBD1 covers 7 bases. Germline V lookup: CDR1 MDHEN, CDR2 SYDVKM. V lost 9 bases, J lost 1 base, and 5 bases stayed unmatched. CDR3 length: 14 amino acids. The CDR3 nucleotides are TGTGCCAGTTATGGGACAGAGAACACCGGGGAGCTGTTTTTT. It yields the protein CASYGTENTGELFF.

CDR3 loop: CASSLSGTSGAYEQYF. The CDR3 DNA reads as TGTGCCAGCAGTCTCTCAGGGACTAGCGGAGCCTACGAGCAGTACTTC. This chain connects TRBV28 to TRBJ2-7; TRBD2 matches 11 bases. J was trimmed by 2 bases and V by 5 bases; bases with no gene match: 8. Germline values: CDR1 MDHEN, CDR2 SYDVKM. The CDR3 loop spans 16 amino acids.

This rearrangement joins TRBV11-3 to TRBJ2-1; 14 bases line up with TRBD2. This CDR3 region has 16 residues. CDR1 is SGHNT, CDR2 YENEEA, per germline. V lost 5 bases to trimming and J lost 2 bases; unmatched junction nucleotides: 2. CDR3 nucleotides: TGTGCCAGCAGCCCGGGACTAGCGGGAGCCTACAATGAGCAGTTCTTC. Amino acids: CASSPGLAGAYNEQFF.

There are a few counts of this clone. The genes are TRBV7-2 and TRBJ1-1; 8 bases agree with TRBD1. Germline V gene data show CDR1 as SGHTA and CDR2 as FQGNSA. V lost 3 bases and J lost 4; bases outside the gene matches: 4. This CDR3 is built from 14 residues. In DNA, the CDR3 is TGTGCCAGCAGCTTCAACAGGGGGGTCACTGAAGCTTTCTTT. Residues: CASSFNRGVTEAFF.

This chain connects TRBV11-2 to TRBJ2-1; TRBD1 matches 7 bases. Germline V CDR1 and CDR2: SGHAT, FQNNGV. CDR3 length: 13 amino acids. V shed 5 bases, J shed 10 bases, and the junction held 8 bases outside the gene matches. As DNA, the CDR3 is TGTGCCAGCAGCAAAACAGGGGTTCGGGAGCAGTTCTTC. This codes for CASSKTGVREQFF.

In DNA form, the CDR3 reads TGTGCCAGCTCACCACCCCAAACAGATACGCAGTATTTT. This encodes CASSPPQTDTQYF. This chain uses TRBV18 with TRBJ2-3; D remains unclear. The V gene lost 0 bases and the J gene lost 3 bases, with 4 bases spanning the gap. Germline CDR1 KGHSH, CDR2 LQKENI. This CDR3 contains 13 residues.

V is TRBV6-5 and J is TRBJ2-1, with a possible D match to TRBD1 (6 bases). Germline loops: CDR1 MNHEY, CDR2 SVGAGI. V shed 6 bases and J shed 0 bases, with 12 bases lying between them. The CDR3 sequence is 15 residues long. CDR3 protein: CASRQGMSSYNEQFF. The CDR3 DNA follows: TGTGCCAGCAGGCAGGGGATGAGCTCCTACAATGAGCAGTTCTTC.